There are many counts of the clone carrying this T cell receptor beta chain. The CDR3 extends over 15 amino acids. The V and J ends lost 0 bases and 2 bases respectively, with 9 bases between them. CDR1 and CDR2 from the germline V gene are LGHNA and YSLEER. MiXCR was run by TCRdb on the RT-PCR reads, yielding one entry per CDR3 protein. This table has 430,000 or so distinct CDR3 sequences, approximately 11% appearing once. This record comes from a study of response to subunit inactivated influenza vaccine. Here the sequenced sample was PBMCs from blood, taken about 6 weeks after vaccination. This TCR was recovered from a man aged 45-65 years who received an inactivated influenza vaccine. This sequence joins TRBV4-3 and TRBJ2-3; D is perhaps TRBD1 or TRBD2 (6 bases each). Written as DNA, the CDR3 is TGCGCCAGCAGCCAAGATGGGGGGCCCACAGATACGCAGTATTTT. This sequence encodes CASSQDGGPTDTQYF.